The source of this T cell receptor (beta chain) is a study of blood T cells in healthy people across ages. Germline CDR1 MNHEY, CDR2 SVGAGI. With 7 bases removed from V and 8 bases from J, the gap between germline ends came to 14 bases. The CDR3 is made up of 12 amino acids. Study-level points and caveats: PBMCs left unsorted prevented a conclusive naive versus antigen-experienced comparison. Correlation between TCR beta diversity and naive T cell percentage was strong.

Russia was home to the donors, healthy Caucasian individuals aged roughly 6 to 100. Approximately 9.2 milliliters was the volume of peripheral blood drawn from each donor. A second PCR of roughly 7 to 11 cycles used a sample-barcoded 5' primer and a J-beta primer mix. TCRdb independently ran MiXCR on the 5' RACE reads; one entry per CDR3 protein. The table includes 650,000 to 800,000 distinct CDR3 sequences, under 55% detected once. This clonotype was recorded only once. The antigen remains undetermined. This sequence joins TRBV6-5 and TRBJ1-2, with D possibly TRBD1 on 6 matching bases. This TCR derives from a man in his fifties or sixties in good health. The sample consisted of blood. Here the CDR3 reads CASNPGQGGYTF. The CDR3 DNA reads TGTGCCAGCAATCCCGGGCAGGGGGGCTACACCTTC.